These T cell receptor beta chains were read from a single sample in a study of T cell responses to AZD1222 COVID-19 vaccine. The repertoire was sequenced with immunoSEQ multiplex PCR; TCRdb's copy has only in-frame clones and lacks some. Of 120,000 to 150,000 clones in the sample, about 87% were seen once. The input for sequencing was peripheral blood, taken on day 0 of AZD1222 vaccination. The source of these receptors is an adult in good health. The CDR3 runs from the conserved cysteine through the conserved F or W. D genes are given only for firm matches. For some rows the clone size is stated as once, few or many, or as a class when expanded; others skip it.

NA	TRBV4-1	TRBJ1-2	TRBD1	TGCGCCAGCAGTTATAAGGACAGGGCTTCTACTTACTATGGCTACACCTTC	CASSYKDRASTYYGYTF
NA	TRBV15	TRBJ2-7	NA	TGTGCCACCAGCAGAGTTGTGACAGGAGGCTACGAGCAGTACTTC	CATSRVVTGGYEQYF
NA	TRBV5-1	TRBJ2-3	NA	TGCGCCAGCAGCTTGACCATCAGCACAGATACGCAGTATTTT	CASSLTISTDTQYF
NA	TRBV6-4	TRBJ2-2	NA	TGTGCCAGCAGTGACTCTTACAGGGCCGGGGAGCTGTTTTTT	CASSDSYRAGELFF
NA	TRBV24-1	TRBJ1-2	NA	TGTGCCACCAGTGAAAGTACCTCTTATGGCTACACCTTC	CATSESTSYGYTF
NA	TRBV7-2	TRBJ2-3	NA	TGTGCCAGCAGCATGGACTTGCCAGATACGCAGTATTTT	CASSMDLPDTQYF
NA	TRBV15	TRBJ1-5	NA	TGTGCCACCACCGATGGAGGGATTCGCAATCAGCCCCAGCATTTT	CATTDGGIRNQPQHF
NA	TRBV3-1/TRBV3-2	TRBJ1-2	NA	TGTGCCAGCAGCCAAAGATCATTATTCAGGGGAGGCTACACCTTC	CASSQRSLFRGGYTF
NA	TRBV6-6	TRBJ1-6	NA	TGTGCCAGCAGTTACGATCCGGGGGGGATTGATTCACCCCTCCACTTT	CASSYDPGGIDSPLHF
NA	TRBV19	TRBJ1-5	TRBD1	TGTGCCAGTACTATGACAGGGAGGCCCCTCAATCAGCCCCAGCATTTT	CASTMTGRPLNQPQHF
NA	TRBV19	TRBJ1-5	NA	TGTGCCAGTAGAGACAGGAGCAATCAGCCCCAGCATTTT	CASRDRSNQPQHF
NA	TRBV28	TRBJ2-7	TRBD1	TGTGCCAGCAGTTCGTCGGGACAGGGGCAGGACGAGCAGTACTTC	CASSSSGQGQDEQYF
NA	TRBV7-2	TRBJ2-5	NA	TGTGCGACGAGCCCCTCGGGGGAACGAGAGACCCAGTACTTC	CATSPSGERETQYF
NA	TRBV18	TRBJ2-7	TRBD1	TGTGCCAGCTCACCGGGACAGCCCTACGAGCAGTACTTC	CASSPGQPYEQYF
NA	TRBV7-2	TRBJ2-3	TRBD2	TGTGCCAGCATCTCACGAGCGGGGACCCACCCCGGAACCACAGATACGCAGTATTTT	CASISRAGTHPGTTDTQYF
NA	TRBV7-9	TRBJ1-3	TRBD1	TGTGCCAGCACCGCGGGGACAGGTACCCGAAACACCATATATTTT	CASTAGTGTRNTIYF
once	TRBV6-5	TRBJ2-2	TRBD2	TGTGCCAGCACCCGGGGGGACTTGAACACCGGGGAGCTGTTTTTT	CASTRGDLNTGELFF
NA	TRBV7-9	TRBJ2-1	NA	TGTGGGGAGAGGACAGACCCCTACAATGAGCAGTTCTTC	CGERTDPYNEQFF
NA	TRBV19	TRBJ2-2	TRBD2	TGTGCCAGTAGTATAGTAGGCCTCAGCGGGAATACCGGGGAGCTGTTTTTT	CASSIVGLSGNTGELFF
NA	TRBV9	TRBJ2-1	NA	TGTGCCAGCAGAGGGTATGAGGATCAGGAGTTCTTC	CASRGYEDQEFF
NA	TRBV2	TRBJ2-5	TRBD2	TGTGCCAGCAGTGCGGAGCGGGGGCAAGAGACCCAGTACTTC	CASSAERGQETQYF
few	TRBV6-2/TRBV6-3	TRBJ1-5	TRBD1	TGTGCCAGCAGCAAGACAGGGGGACAGGGTCAGCCCCAGCATTTT	CASSKTGGQGQPQHF
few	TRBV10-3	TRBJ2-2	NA	TGTGCCATCAGTGGGTCGGCAGTTTTGAACACCGGGGAGCTGTTTTTT	CAISGSAVLNTGELFF
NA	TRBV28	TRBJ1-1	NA	TGTGCCAGCAGTTTACCCGAAGGCACTGAAGCTTTCTTT	CASSLPEGTEAFF
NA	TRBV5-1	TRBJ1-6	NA	TGCGCCAGCAGCTTGCAGGGCGGAGATTCACCCCTCCACTTT	CASSLQGGDSPLHF
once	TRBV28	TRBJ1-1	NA	TGTGCCAGCAGTTCAAGACCCGTAAGGAACACTGAAGCTTTCTTT	CASSSRPVRNTEAFF
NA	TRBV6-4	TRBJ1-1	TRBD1	TGTGCCAGCAGTCCGGACAGGGGGAACACTGAAGCTTTCTTT	CASSPDRGNTEAFF
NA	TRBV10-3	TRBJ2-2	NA	TGTGCCATCAGAGAAGCAGGGGCAAGAAACACCGGGGAGCTGTTTTTT	CAIREAGARNTGELFF
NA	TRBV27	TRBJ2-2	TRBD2	TGTGCCAGCAGTTTATCGTTTAGCGGGGGGGCGAGAGAGACCGGGGAGCTGTTTTTT	CASSLSFSGGARETGELFF
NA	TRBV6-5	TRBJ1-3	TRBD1	TGTGCCAGCAGAACAGGGGGCTCTGGAAACACCATATATTTT	CASRTGGSGNTIYF
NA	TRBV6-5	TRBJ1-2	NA	TGTGCCAGCAGTTACAGGGATAGCTACACCTTC	CASSYRDSYTF
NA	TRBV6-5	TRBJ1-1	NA	TGTGCCAGCAGTTACTCGATCAGGGAAACTGAAGCTTTCTTT	CASSYSIRETEAFF
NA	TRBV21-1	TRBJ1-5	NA	TGTGCCAGCAGAGACGAAAGCAGGACGAAACAGCCCCAGCATTTT	CASRDESRTKQPQHF
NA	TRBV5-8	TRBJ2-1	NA	TGTGCCAGCTTCAGGGCGGGGACAATTAGGATAACCTCCTACAATGAGCAGTTCTTC	CASFRAGTIRITSYNEQFF
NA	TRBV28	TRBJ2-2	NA	TGTGCCAGCAGTTTACAGAACACCGGGGAGCTGTTTTTT	CASSLQNTGELFF
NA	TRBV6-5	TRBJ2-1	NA	TGTGCCAGCAGTTACTCGATTGCTAGCTCGGGTGAGCAGTTCTTC	CASSYSIASSGEQFF
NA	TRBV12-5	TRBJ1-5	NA	TGTGCTAGTGGTTTGGTACGGGAGGGGGGAAGCAATCAGCCCCAGCATTTT	CASGLVREGGSNQPQHF
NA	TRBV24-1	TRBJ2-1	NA	TGTGCCACCAGTGGGTACAGAGTAAATGAGCAGTTCTTC	CATSGYRVNEQFF
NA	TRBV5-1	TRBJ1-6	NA	TGCGCCAGCAGCTTAAGAGGGGAACCGAATTATTCCCCCCTCCACTTT	CASSLRGEPNYSPLHF
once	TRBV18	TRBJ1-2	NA	TGTGCCAGCTCAATGAGGGGGGCCAACTATGGCTACACCTTC	CASSMRGANYGYTF
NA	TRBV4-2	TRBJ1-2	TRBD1	TGTGCCAGCAGCCAAGCCGAACAGGGGGGTGGCTACACCTTC	CASSQAEQGGGYTF
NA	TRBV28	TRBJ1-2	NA	TGTGCCAGCAGGACAGGCAATAGTGGCTACACCTTC	CASRTGNSGYTF
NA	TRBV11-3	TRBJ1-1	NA	TGTGCCAGCAGCTTATCATACGCGACCCATAAAGCTTTCTTT	CASSLSYATHKAFF
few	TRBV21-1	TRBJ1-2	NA	TGTGCCAGCAGCAAAGCGGGGGGGAAGTCAAACTATGGCTACACCTTC	CASSKAGGKSNYGYTF
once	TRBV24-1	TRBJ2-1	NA	TGTGCCACCAGTGTAGGGGGAGACTCCTACAATGAGCAGTTCTTC	CATSVGGDSYNEQFF
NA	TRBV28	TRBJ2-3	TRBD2	TGTGCCAGCAGTTTTGGTGGCGGGGGTGTAGATACGCAGTATTTT	CASSFGGGGVDTQYF
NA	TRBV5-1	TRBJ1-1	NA	TGCGCCAGCAGCCCTCGGACAGCCGTGAACACTGAAGCTTTCTTT	CASSPRTAVNTEAFF
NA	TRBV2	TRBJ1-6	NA	TGTGCCAGCAGTCCTGAATCTTTTAATTCACCCCTCCACTTT	CASSPESFNSPLHF
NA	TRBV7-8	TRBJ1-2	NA	TGTGCCAGCAGCTTAGGGGCGGTTTGGGGGAACTATGGCTACACCTTC	CASSLGAVWGNYGYTF
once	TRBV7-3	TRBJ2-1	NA	TGTGCCAGCAGCTTAGAGGGACCCCCGTTCTACAATGAGCAGTTCTTC	CASSLEGPPFYNEQFF
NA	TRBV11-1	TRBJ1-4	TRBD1	TGTGCCAGCAGCTCCGGACAGGCGCCAACTAATGAAAAACTGTTTTTT	CASSSGQAPTNEKLFF
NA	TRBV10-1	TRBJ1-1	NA	TGCGCCAGCGGCCCCCCGGGACATTTGAACACTGAAGCTTTCTTT	CASGPPGHLNTEAFF